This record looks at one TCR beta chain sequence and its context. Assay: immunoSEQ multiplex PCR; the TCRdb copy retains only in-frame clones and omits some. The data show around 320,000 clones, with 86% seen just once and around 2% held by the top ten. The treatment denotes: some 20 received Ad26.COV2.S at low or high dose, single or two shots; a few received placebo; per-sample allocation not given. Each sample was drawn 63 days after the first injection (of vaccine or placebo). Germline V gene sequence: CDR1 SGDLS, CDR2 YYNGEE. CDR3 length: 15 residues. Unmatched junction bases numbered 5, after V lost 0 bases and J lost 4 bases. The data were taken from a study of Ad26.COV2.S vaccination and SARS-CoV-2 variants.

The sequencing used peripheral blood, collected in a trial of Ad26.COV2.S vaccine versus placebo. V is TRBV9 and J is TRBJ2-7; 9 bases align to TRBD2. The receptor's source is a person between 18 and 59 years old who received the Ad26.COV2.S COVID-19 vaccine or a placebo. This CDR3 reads CASSVEAGGGYEQYF. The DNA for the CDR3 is TGTGCCAGCAGCGTAGAAGCGGGGGGCGGGTACGAGCAGTACTTC.